This T cell receptor beta chain was identified during a study of beta chain features in type 1 diabetes. Overall study results and limits: There was a moderate but significant shortening of TCRB CDR3s in all four CD4+ subsets of Type 1 diabetes patients. Compared to healthy donors, patients appeared to have naive, central memory and Treg TCRB repertoires that were more alike.

This clone has a handful of counts. The antigen remains undetermined. The study reverse transcribed the entire isolated RNA, so it sequenced expressed TCRB transcripts. TCRdb's table, derived via immunoSEQ multiplex PCR, lists solely in-frame clones and lacks some. The sample lists 300,000 to 350,000 clones, roughly a tenth seen once, with 1% in the top ten. CDR3 size: 13 residues. The germline gives CDR1 SQVTM, CDR2 ANQGSEA. The J segment lost 0 bases and the V segment lost 7 bases, leaving 5 bases of the junction unmatched. The source of this sequence is a man in his thirties or forties with type 1 diabetes. This chain links TRBV29-1 with TRBJ2-5, with 7 bases matching TRBD1. The material sequenced was central memory CD4+ T cells from blood. The CDR3 DNA reads as TGCAGCGCGGGACAGTGGGACCAAGAGACCCAGTACTTC. This sequence encodes CSAGQWDQETQYF.